The 13 T cell receptor beta chains given below trace back to one sample, sequenced in a study. TCRdb reprocessed the 5' RACE reads via MiXCR and lists one record per CDR3 protein. The profile covers around 55,000 distinct CDR3 sequences, with more than 20% appearing a single time and 3.2% taken by the ten largest. Tregs were sorted as CD4+CD25+CD127-/low cells. The sequenced material came from tumor-infiltrating Tregs sorted from the breast tumor. Source of these receptors: a female donor with breast cancer.

The gene calls are TRBV20-1 and TRBJ2-5; D might be TRBD2 (6 bases). The CDR3 consists of 16 residues. Germline V gene data show CDR1 as DFQATT and CDR2 as SNEGSKA (reference sequence). The V end lost 1 base, the J end lost 2 bases, and 17 bases lay between the germline ends. The CDR3 here is CSARAKRALRQETQYF. The DNA of the CDR3 is TGCAGTGCTAGAGCAAAGCGGGCTCTTCGGCAAGAGACCCAGTACTTC.

This clonotype was counted ten times or more. The chain joins TRBV7-9 to TRBJ2-7, with D possibly TRBD1 on 5 matching bases. CDR3 length equals 13 residues. The V gene lost 4 bases and the J gene lost 4 bases, with 11 bases spanning the gap. Germline assignment: CDR1 SEHNR and CDR2 FQNEAQ (reference sequence). CDR3 coding DNA: TGTGCCAGCAGCTCCGGAAGGGGTTACGAGCAGTACTTC. It encodes CASSSGRGYEQYF.

The chain uses TRBV7-6 and TRBJ1-1; D may be TRBD1 (6 bases). Germline V gives CDR1 SGHVS, CDR2 FNYEAQ. This CDR3 region has 15 residues. V lost 0 bases and J lost 2, with 10 bases in between. The CDR3 loop is CASSLAQGINTEAFF. CDR3 nucleotides: TGTGCCAGCAGCTTAGCACAGGGTATCAACACTGAAGCTTTCTTT.

A few counts support this clonotype. The J gene is TRBJ1-5, the V gene TRBV2; no reliable D call. This CDR3 has 13 residues. Germline values: CDR1 SNHLY, CDR2 FYNNEI. Deletions cut 3 bases from V and 4 bases from J, with 7 bases between. CDR3 loop: CASSDDLNQPQHF. DNA of the CDR3: TGTGCCAGCAGTGATGATCTTAATCAGCCCCAGCATTTT.

This clonotype has only a few counts. J is TRBJ1-2 and V is TRBV7-2; TRBD1 matches 8 bases. The CDR3 sequence is 15 residues long. V lost 3 bases and J lost 3; bases outside the gene matches: 6. Germline CDR1 SGHTA, CDR2 FQGNSA. CDR3 sequence: CASSFTGGLDYGYTF. CDR3 DNA sequence: TGTGCCAGCAGCTTCACAGGGGGACTCGACTATGGCTACACCTTC.

The sample holds a few counts of this clonotype. CDR3 sequence reads: CASSYVGAKVTQYF. The CDR3 DNA sequence: TGTGCCAGCAGTTATGTGGGAGCCAAAGTTACGCAGTATTTT. The rearrangement joins TRBV6-2 or TRBV6-3 to TRBJ2-3; TRBD2 might be the D (5 bases). There are 14 residues in the CDR3. Between the trimmed V and J ends, which lost 3 bases and 8 bases, there was a span of 15 bases. Per the germline V gene, CDR1 is MNHEY and CDR2 is SVGEGT.

This clonotype was detected ten times or more. The chain recombines TRBV4-2 with TRBJ2-7; D not certain. The CDR3 runs 13 residues. Germline lookup yields CDR1 LGHNA and CDR2 YNFKEQ. Trimming took 0 bases from V and 4 from J, leaving 7 bases between them. The CDR3 spells CASSQDTDYEQYF. CDR3 DNA: TGTGCCAGCAGCCAAGATACCGATTACGAGCAGTACTTC.

This chain connects TRBV24-1 to TRBJ2-5, with TRBD1 matching 7 bases. Germline CDR1 reads KGHDR; CDR2 reads SFDVKD. J gave up 7 bases and V 4 bases, and 8 bases lay outside the gene matches. This CDR3 region has 14 residues. CDR3 residues: CATSDPDRVGTQYF. CDR3 nucleotides: TGTGCCACCAGTGACCCAGACAGGGTTGGGACCCAGTACTTC.

As regards this clonotype: The germline gene is not matched at one end of the junction; a read error may be the cause. J is TRBJ1-5 and V is TRBV7-9; 9 nucleotides align to TRBD1. The CDR3 length is 15 residues. Per germline, CDR1 SEHNR and CDR2 FQNEAQ (reference sequence). The CDR3 region is CVSSSSGQGNQPQHF. The CDR3 coding sequence is TGTGTCAGCAGCTCCTCGGGACAGGGTAATCAGCCCCAGCATTTT.

In regard to this clonotype: A read error may be the cause here, since a much bigger clone is one base away. The V call is TRBV20-1, the J call TRBJ1-2, with TRBD1 as a possible D gene (6 bases). With 4 bases removed from V and 2 bases from J, the gap between germline ends came to 14 bases. Germline V CDR1 and CDR2: DFQATT, SNEGSKA (reference sequence). The CDR3 extends over 14 amino acids. The CDR3 here is CSATPGQSNYGYTF. CDR3 in DNA: TGCAGTGCTACTCCCGGACAGTCCAACTATGGCTACACCTTC.

The chain combines TRBV20-1 with TRBJ2-5; a possible D gene is TRBD1 (5 bases). This CDR3 is built from 14 residues. With 0 bases removed from V and 4 bases from J, the gap between germline ends came to 12 bases. Germline CDR1 DFQATT, CDR2 SNEGSKA (reference sequence). The CDR3 coding sequence is TGCAGTGCTAGAGACAATAGCAGGGTAGAGACCCAGTACTTC. Its translation: CSARDNSRVETQYF.

This clonotype was counted between two and nine times. The chain combines TRBV7-9 with TRBJ2-2, with D perhaps TRBD1 (6 bases). The CDR3 consists of 16 residues. Trimming stripped 4 bases from V and 6 bases from J, with 18 bases between. Per germline, CDR1 SEHNR and CDR2 FQNEAQ (reference sequence). CDR3 in DNA: TGTGCCAGCAGCTCACCCGCCGGACAGCGACCCGGGGAGCTGTTTTTT. It translates to CASSSPAGQRPGELFF.

The chain carries TRBV24-1 and TRBJ1-1, with D unclear. Trimming left V 12 bases short and J 4 bases short, with 14 bases between. In germline, CDR1 is KGHDR, CDR2 SFDVKD. The CDR3 runs 12 residues. Here the CDR3 reads CAVQTKSTEAFF. As DNA, the CDR3 is TGTGCCGTCCAAACCAAGAGCACTGAAGCTTTCTTT.